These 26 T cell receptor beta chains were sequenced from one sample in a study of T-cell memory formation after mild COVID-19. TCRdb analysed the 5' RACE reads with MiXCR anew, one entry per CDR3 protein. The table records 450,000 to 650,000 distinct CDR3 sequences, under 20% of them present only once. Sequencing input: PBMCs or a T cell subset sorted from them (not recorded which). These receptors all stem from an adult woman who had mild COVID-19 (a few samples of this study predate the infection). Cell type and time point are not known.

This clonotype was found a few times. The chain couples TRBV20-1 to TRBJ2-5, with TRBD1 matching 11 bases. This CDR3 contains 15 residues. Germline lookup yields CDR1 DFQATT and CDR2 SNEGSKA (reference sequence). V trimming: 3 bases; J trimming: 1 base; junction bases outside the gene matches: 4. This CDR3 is CSARMGQGVQETQYF. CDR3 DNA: TGCAGTGCTAGGATGGGACAGGGGGTCCAAGAGACCCAGTACTTC.

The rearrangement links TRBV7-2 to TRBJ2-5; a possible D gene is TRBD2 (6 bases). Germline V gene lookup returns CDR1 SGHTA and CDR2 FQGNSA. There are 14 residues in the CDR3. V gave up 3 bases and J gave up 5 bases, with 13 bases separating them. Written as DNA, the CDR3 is TGTGCCAGCAGCTTGACTAGTATGAAGGAGACCCAGTACTTC. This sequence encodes CASSLTSMKETQYF.

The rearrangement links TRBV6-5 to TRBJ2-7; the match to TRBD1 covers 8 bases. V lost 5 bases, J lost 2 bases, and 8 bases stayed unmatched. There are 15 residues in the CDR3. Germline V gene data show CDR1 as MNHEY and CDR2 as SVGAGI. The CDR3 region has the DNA TGTGCCAGCAGTACCCAAGGGACAGGACCCTACGAGCAGTACTTC. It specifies CASSTQGTGPYEQYF.

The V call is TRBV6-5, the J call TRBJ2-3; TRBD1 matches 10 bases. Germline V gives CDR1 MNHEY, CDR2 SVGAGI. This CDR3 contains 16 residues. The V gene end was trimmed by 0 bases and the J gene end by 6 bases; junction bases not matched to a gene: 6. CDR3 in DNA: TGTGCCAGCAGTTACTCGATGGGACAGGGGTGGGATACGCAGTATTTT. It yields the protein CASSYSMGQGWDTQYF.

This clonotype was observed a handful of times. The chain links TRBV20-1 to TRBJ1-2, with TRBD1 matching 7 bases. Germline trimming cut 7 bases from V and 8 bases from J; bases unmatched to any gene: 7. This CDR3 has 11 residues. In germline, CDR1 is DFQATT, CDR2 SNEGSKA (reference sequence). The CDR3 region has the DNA TGCAGTGGCCCGACAGGGCAAGGCTACACCTTC. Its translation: CSGPTGQGYTF.

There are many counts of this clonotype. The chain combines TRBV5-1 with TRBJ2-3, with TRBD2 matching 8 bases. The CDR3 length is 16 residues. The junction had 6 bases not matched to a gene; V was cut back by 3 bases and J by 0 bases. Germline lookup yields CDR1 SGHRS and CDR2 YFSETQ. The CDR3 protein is CASSSGRGGSTDTQYF. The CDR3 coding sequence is TGCGCCAGCAGCTCCGGACGGGGGGGTAGCACAGATACGCAGTATTTT.

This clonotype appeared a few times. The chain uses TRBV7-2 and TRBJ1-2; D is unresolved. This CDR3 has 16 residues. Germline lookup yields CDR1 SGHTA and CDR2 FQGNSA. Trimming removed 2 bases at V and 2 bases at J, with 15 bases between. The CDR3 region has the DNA TGTGCCAGCAGCTTATTCTATCCGGAGTCAAACTATGGCTACACCTTC. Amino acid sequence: CASSLFYPESNYGYTF.

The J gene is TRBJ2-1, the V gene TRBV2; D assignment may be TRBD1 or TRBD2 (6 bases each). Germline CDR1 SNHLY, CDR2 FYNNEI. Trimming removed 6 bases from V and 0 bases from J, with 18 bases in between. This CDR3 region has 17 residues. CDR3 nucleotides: TGTGCCAGCAGGGGCCGGGGGCCCAGACGCTCCTACAATGAGCAGTTCTTC. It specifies CASRGRGPRRSYNEQFF.

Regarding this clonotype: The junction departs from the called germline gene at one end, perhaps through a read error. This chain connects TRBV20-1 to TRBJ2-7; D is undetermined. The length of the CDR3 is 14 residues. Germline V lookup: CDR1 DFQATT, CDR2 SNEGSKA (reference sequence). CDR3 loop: CSVRRPRNAYEQYF. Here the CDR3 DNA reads TGCAGTGTTAGACGTCCGCGGAATGCCTACGAGCAGTACTTC.

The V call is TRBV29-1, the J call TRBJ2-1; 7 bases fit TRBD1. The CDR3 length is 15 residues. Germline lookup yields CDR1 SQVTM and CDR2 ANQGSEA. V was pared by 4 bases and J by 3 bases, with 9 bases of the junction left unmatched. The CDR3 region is CSVVGKGTDYNEQFF. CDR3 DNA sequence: TGCAGCGTTGTAGGGAAAGGGACAGACTACAATGAGCAGTTCTTC.

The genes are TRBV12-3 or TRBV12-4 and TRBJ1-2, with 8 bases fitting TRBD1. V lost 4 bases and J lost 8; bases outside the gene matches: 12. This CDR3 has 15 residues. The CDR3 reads CASSWGGQGAEGYTF. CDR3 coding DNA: TGTGCCAGCAGTTGGGGAGGGCAGGGGGCGGAAGGCTACACCTTC.

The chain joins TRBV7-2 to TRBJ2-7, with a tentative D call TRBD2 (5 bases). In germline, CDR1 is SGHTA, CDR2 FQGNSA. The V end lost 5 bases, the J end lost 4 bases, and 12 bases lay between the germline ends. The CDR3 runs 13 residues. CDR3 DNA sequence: TGTGCCAGCAGCCCAGGAGCGGAGTACGAGCAGTACTTC. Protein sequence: CASSPGAEYEQYF.

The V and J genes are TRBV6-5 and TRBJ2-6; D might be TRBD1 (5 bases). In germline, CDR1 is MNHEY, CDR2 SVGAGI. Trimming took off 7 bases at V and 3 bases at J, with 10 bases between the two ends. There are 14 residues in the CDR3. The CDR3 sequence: CASTQGFGANVLTF. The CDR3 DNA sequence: TGTGCCAGCACCCAGGGCTTTGGGGCCAACGTCCTGACTTTC.

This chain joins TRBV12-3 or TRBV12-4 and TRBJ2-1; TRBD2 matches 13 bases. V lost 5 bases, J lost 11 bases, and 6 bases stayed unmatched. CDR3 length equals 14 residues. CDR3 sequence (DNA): TGTGCCAGCAGTCCGACTAGCGGGGGGCCCCAGCAGTTCTTC. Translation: CASSPTSGGPQQFF.

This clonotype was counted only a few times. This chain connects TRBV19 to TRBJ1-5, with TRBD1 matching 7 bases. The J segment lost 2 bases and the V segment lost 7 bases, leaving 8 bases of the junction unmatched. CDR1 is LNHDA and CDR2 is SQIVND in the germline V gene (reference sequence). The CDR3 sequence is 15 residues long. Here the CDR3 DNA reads TGTGCCAGTAAACAAACAGGGGTGGGCAATCAGCCCCAGCATTTT. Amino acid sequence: CASKQTGVGNQPQHF.

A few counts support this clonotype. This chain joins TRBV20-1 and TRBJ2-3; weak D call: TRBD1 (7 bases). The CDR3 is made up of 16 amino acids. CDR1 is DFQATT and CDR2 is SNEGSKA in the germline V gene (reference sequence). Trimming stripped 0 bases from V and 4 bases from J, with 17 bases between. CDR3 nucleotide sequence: TGCAGTGCTAGAGACCAGGGGGGCGGGGACGCAGATACGCAGTATTTT. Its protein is CSARDQGGGDADTQYF.

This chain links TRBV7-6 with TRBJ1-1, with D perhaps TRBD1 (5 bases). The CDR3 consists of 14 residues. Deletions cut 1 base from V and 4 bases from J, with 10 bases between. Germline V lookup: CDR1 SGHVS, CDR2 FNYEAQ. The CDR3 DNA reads TGTGCCAGCAGCTTAGTGAACAGGATCACTGAAGCTTTCTTT. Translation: CASSLVNRITEAFF.

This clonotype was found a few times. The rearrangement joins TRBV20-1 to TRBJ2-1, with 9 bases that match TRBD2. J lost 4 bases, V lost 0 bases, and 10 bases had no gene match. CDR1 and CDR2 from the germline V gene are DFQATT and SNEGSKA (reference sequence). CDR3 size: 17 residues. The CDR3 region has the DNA TGCAGTGCTAGAGATGGTAGCGGGAGCTTGGGATACAATGAGCAGTTCTTC. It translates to CSARDGSGSLGYNEQFF.

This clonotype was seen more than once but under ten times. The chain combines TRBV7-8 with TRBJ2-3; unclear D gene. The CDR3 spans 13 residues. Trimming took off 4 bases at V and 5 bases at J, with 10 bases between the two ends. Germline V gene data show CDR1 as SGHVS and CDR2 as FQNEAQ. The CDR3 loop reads CASSWAQQDTQYF. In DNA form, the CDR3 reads TGTGCCAGCAGCTGGGCTCAACAAGATACGCAGTATTTT.

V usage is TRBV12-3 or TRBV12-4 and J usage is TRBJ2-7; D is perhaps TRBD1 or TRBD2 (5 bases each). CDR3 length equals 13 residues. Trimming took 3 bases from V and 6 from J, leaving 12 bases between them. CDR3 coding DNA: TGTGCCAGCAGTTTGGGGACCCCCGGCGAGCAGTACTTC. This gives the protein CASSLGTPGEQYF.

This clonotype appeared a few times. The DNA of the CDR3 is TGTGCCAGCAGTCTATCGCCCTCGGTGTACGGGGGCTACACCTTC. Amino acid sequence: CASSLSPSVYGGYTF. V usage is TRBV6-5 and J usage is TRBJ1-2, with D unclear. This CDR3 comprises 15 residues. Germline lookup yields CDR1 MNHEY and CDR2 SVGAGI. Trimming took 5 bases from V and 8 from J, leaving 21 bases between them.

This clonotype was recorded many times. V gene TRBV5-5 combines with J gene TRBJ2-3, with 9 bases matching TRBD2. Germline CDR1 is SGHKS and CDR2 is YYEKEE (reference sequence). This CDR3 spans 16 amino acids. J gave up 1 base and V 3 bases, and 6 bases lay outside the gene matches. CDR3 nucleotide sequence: TGTGCCAGCAGCTCAGTTAGCGGGAGCGGCACAGATACGCAGTATTTT. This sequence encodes CASSSVSGSGTDTQYF.

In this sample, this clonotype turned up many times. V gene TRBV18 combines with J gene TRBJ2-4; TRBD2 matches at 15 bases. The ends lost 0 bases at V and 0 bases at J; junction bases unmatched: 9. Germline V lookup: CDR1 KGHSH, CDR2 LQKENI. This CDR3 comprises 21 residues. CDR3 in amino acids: CASSPPLPGLAGGLAKNIQYF. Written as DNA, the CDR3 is TGTGCCAGCTCACCACCCCTGCCGGGACTAGCGGGAGGACTAGCCAAAAACATTCAGTACTTC.

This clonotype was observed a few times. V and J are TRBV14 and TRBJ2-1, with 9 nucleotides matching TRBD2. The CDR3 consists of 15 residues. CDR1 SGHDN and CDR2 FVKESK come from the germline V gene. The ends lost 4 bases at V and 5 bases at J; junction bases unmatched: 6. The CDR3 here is CASSRIAGADNEQFF. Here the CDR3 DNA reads TGTGCCAGCAGCCGTATAGCGGGGGCCGACAATGAGCAGTTCTTC.

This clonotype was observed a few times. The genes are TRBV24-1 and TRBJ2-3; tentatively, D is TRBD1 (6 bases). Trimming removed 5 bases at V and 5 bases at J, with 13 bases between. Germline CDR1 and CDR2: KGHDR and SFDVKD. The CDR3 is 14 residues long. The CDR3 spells CATSGQGWQDTQYF. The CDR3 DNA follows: TGTGCCACCAGTGGTCAGGGGTGGCAAGATACGCAGTATTTT.

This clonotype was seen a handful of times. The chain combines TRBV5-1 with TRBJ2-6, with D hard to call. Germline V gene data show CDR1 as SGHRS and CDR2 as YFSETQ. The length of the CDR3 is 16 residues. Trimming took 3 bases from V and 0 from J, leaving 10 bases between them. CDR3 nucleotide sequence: TGCGCCAGCAGCTACGGACCCCTCTCTGGGGCCAACGTCCTGACTTTC. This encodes CASSYGPLSGANVLTF. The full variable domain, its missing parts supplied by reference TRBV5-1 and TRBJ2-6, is KAGVTQTPRYLIKTRGQQVTLSCSPISGHRSVSWYQQTPGQGLQFLFEYFSETQRNKGNFPGRFSGRQFSNSRSEMNVSTLELGDSALYLCASSYGPLSGANVLTFGAGSRLTVL.